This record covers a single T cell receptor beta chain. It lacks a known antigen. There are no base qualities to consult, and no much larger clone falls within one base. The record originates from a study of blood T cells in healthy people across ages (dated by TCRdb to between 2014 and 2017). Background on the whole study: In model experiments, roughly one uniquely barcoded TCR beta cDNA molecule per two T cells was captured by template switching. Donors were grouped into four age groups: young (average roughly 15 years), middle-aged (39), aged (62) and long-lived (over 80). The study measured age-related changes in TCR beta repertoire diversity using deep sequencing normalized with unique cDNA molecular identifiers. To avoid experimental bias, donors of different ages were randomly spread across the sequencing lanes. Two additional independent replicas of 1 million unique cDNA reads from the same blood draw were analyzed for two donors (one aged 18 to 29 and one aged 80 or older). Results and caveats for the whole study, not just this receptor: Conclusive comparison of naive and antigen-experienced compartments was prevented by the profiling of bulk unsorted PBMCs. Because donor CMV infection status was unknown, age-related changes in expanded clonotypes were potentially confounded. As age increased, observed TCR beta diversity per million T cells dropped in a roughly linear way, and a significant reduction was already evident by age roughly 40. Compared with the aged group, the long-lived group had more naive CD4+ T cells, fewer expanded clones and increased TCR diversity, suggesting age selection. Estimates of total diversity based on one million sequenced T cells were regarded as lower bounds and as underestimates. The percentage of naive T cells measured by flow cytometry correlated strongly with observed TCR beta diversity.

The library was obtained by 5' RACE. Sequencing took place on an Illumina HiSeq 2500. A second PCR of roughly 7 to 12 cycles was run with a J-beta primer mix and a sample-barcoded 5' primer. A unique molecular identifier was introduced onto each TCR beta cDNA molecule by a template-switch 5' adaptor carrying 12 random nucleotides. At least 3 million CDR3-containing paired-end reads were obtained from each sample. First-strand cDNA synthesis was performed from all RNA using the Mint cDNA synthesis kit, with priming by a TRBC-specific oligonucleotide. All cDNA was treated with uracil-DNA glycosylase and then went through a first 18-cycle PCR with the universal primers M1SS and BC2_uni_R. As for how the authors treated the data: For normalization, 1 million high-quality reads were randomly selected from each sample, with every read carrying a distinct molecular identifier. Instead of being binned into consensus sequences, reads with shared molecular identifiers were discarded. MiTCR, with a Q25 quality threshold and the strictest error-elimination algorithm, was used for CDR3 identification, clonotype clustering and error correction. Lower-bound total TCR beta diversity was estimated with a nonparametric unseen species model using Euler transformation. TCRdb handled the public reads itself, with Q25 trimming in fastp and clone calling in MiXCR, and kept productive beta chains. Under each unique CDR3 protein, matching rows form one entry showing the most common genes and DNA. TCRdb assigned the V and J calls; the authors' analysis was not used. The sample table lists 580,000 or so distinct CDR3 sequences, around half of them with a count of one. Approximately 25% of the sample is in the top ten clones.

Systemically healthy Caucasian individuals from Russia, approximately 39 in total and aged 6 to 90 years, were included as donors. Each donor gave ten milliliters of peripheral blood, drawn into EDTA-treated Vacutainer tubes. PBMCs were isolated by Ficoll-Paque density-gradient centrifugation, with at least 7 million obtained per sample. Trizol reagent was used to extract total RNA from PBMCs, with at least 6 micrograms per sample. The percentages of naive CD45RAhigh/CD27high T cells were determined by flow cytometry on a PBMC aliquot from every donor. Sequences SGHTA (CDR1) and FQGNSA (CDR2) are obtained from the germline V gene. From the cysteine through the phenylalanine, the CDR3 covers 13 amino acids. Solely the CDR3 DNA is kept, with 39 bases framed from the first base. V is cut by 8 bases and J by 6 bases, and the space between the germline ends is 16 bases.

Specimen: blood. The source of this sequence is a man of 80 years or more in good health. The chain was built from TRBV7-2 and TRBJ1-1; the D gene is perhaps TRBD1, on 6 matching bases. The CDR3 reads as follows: CASRWGRFAEAFF. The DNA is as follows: TGTGCCAGCCGGTGGGGGCGCTTCGCTGAAGCTTTCTTT.